One sample yielded the 8 T cell receptor beta chains listed below, sequenced in a study of blood T cell repertoires in COVID-19. The protocol was immunoSEQ multiplex PCR, while the TCRdb copy is restricted to in-frame clones and leaves out a portion. The sample consists of around 150,000 clones, approximately 80% of them appearing once. The sample taken for sequencing was peripheral blood. Receptor source: a woman aged 45 to 65 with acute or convalescent COVID-19.

CDR3 DNA sequence: TGTGCCAGCTCACCAAGGGCGGGGGCACACTATGGCTACACCTTC. It translates to CASSPRAGAHYGYTF. This chain connects TRBV18 to TRBJ1-2; TRBD1 might be the D (6 bases). Trimming pared 2 bases from V and 3 bases from J, leaving 13 bases between. The CDR3 sequence is 15 residues long. The germline gives CDR1 KGHSH, CDR2 LQKENI.

In DNA form, the CDR3 reads TGCAGCGCTACTACAGAGGGTGGCTACACCTTC. This translates into CSATTEGGYTF. This sequence joins TRBV29-1 and TRBJ1-2; D is unclear. Germline CDR1 reads SQVTM; CDR2 reads ANQGSEA. The ends were cut back, 7 bases at V and 7 bases at J, with 13 bases in the middle. This CDR3 is built from 11 residues.

This clone was detected only once. The chain couples TRBV11-2 to TRBJ1-2; a weak D match, TRBD1 (5 bases). Germline V CDR1 and CDR2: SGHAT, FQNNGV. The CDR3 contains 14 residues. Trimming removed 3 bases at V and 4 bases at J, with 12 bases between. CDR3 nucleotide sequence: TGTGCCAGCAGCTTTCAGGGATCGAGCTATGGCTACACCTTC. Protein sequence: CASSFQGSSYGYTF.

The gene calls are TRBV10-2 and TRBJ1-4; D gene uncertain. Germline values: CDR1 WSHSY, CDR2 SAAADI. CDR3 length: 13 residues. Trimming removed 10 bases from V and 2 bases from J, with 11 bases in between. The CDR3 sequence: CATHSLTNEKLFF. CDR3 nucleotide sequence: TGCGCCACCCACAGCCTTACTAATGAAAAACTGTTTTTT.

This sequence joins TRBV2 and TRBJ1-1, with D perhaps matching TRBD1 (5 bases). CDR1 SNHLY and CDR2 FYNNEI come from the germline V gene. This CDR3 is 12 amino acids long. Trimming removed 4 bases from V and 5 bases from J, with 8 bases in between. CDR3 DNA: TGTGCCAGCAGTGGGACATTAACTGAAGCTTTCTTT. This encodes CASSGTLTEAFF. Using reference TRBV2 and TRBJ1-1 for the parts outside the CDR3, the full variable domain is EPEVTQTPSHQVTQMGQEVILRCVPISNHLYFYWYRQILGQKVEFLVSFYNNEISEKSEIFDDQFSVERPDGSNFTLKIRSTKLEDSAMYFCASSGTLTEAFFGQGTRLTVV.

This clone was counted only a few times. The chain combines TRBV6-5 with TRBJ1-2; no definite D call. The germline gives CDR1 MNHEY, CDR2 SVGAGI. Between the trimmed V and J ends, which lost 2 bases and 1 base, there was a span of 5 bases. The CDR3 has 13 residues. This CDR3 is CASSYDYNYGYTF. The CDR3 DNA follows: TGTGCCAGCAGTTACGACTATAACTATGGCTACACCTTC.

This chain uses TRBV29-1 with TRBJ2-7, with a tentative D call TRBD1 (5 bases). The CDR3 has 15 residues. Trimming took 0 bases from V and 9 from J, leaving 21 bases between them. Germline V gene sequence: CDR1 SQVTM, CDR2 ANQGSEA. CDR3 residues: CSVEESFRASPGQYF. The DNA for the CDR3 is TGCAGCGTTGAAGAAAGTTTCAGGGCTTCCCCAGGGCAGTACTTC.

The rearrangement joins TRBV5-1 to TRBJ1-1; 8 positions match TRBD1. The CDR3 has 14 residues. Germline assignment: CDR1 SGHRS and CDR2 YFSETQ. With 2 bases clipped from V and 1 base from J, the junction kept 1 base outside the gene matches. CDR3 nucleotide sequence: TGCGCCAGCAGCTTAGACAGGGGGAACACTGAAGCTTTCTTT. This sequence encodes CASSLDRGNTEAFF.